The 29 T cell receptor beta chains listed next were all sequenced from one sample in a study of blood T cell repertoires in COVID-19. The assay was immunoSEQ multiplex PCR, and TCRdb's table has in-frame clones only and misses some. The table records a few hundred thousand clones, around four fifths of them present only once. The sequenced sample consisted of peripheral blood. These receptors originate from a woman aged 45-65 years with acute or convalescent COVID-19.

This clone was counted once. CDR3 region: CASRGVRTREGEQFF. The CDR3 region has the DNA TGTGCCAGCAGGGGCGTCCGGACGCGGGAGGGTGAGCAGTTCTTC. This chain connects TRBV2 to TRBJ2-1, with 9 bases matching TRBD2. The CDR3 contains 15 residues. The ends lost 6 bases at V and 9 bases at J; junction bases unmatched: 12. Germline V gene lookup returns CDR1 SNHLY and CDR2 FYNNEI. Drawing the rest from reference TRBV2 and TRBJ2-1, the complete variable domain is EPEVTQTPSHQVTQMGQEVILRCVPISNHLYFYWYRQILGQKVEFLVSFYNNEISEKSEIFDDQFSVERPDGSNFTLKIRSTKLEDSAMYFCASRGVRTREGEQFFGPGTRLTVL.

This chain joins TRBV7-9 and TRBJ1-4, with 7 bases identical to TRBD1. CDR3 length: 15 residues. Germline loops: CDR1 SEHNR, CDR2 FQNEAQ (reference sequence). Unmatched junction bases numbered 10, after V lost 5 bases and J lost 7 bases. This chain's CDR3 is CASSVGTVSFEKLFF. The CDR3 nucleotides are TGTGCCAGCAGCGTCGGGACAGTAAGTTTTGAAAAACTGTTTTTT.

This rearrangement joins TRBV11-3 to TRBJ1-1; D is undetermined. CDR1 and CDR2 (germline): SGHNT, YENEEA. Trimming removed 3 bases from V and 5 bases from J, with 13 bases in between. CDR3 length equals 14 residues. CDR3 coding DNA: TGTGCCAGCAGCTTCTCCGGACGGGGAACTGAAGCTTTCTTT. Its translation: CASSFSGRGTEAFF.

This chain uses TRBV3-1 (or the pseudogene TRBV3-2) with TRBJ1-4, with D possibly TRBD1 on 6 matching bases. Germline V lookup: CDR1 LGHDT, CDR2 YNNKEL (reference sequence). V was shortened by 7 bases and J by 7 bases, with 19 bases between the two germline ends. CDR3 length equals 15 residues. The CDR3 DNA follows: TGTGCCAGCACCCCGATGGGGGGGGCCGGTGAAAAACTGTTTTTT. It codes for CASTPMGGAGEKLFF.

This sequence joins TRBV18 and TRBJ2-2; 7 bases match TRBD1. Germline CDR1 KGHSH, CDR2 LQKENI. The CDR3 is 14 residues long. Trimming took 8 bases from V and 2 from J; bases not matched to a gene: 5. The CDR3, as DNA: TGTGCCAGCCCGGGACAGATAAACACCGGGGAGCTGTTTTTT. Translation: CASPGQINTGELFF.

The chain combines TRBV2 with TRBJ1-2, with TRBD1 as a possible D gene (6 bases). The CDR3 extends over 13 amino acids. The germline V and J ends were trimmed by 8 bases and 3 bases, with 13 bases remaining between them. Germline-derived CDR1 and CDR2 are SNHLY and FYNNEI. CDR3 sequence: CASQAGGDYGYTF. The CDR3, as DNA: TGTGCCAGCCAAGCGGGGGGCGACTATGGCTACACCTTC.

The gene calls are TRBV18 and TRBJ1-1; a possible D gene is TRBD1 (5 bases). The germline V gene encodes CDR1 KGHSH and CDR2 LQKENI. V was shortened by 6 bases and J by 4 bases, with 21 bases between the two germline ends. The CDR3 extends over 16 amino acids. The CDR3 DNA is TGTGCCAGCTCGCGGCCCGGGGGGACTCGGAGCACTGAAGCTTTCTTT. Its translation is CASSRPGGTRSTEAFF.

This chain joins TRBV2 and TRBJ1-3; perhaps TRBD1 as D (5 bases). The CDR3 is 19 amino acids. Germline values: CDR1 SNHLY, CDR2 FYNNEI. Trimming pared 3 bases from V and 1 base from J, leaving 22 bases between. The CDR3 sequence: CASSDVGRGSSHSGNTIYF. CDR3 bases: TGTGCCAGCAGTGACGTTGGTAGGGGCTCAAGCCATTCTGGAAACACCATATATTTT.

V gene TRBV29-1 combines with J gene TRBJ2-1, with TRBD2 identical over 9 bases. Germline V gene sequence: CDR1 SQVTM, CDR2 ANQGSEA. CDR3 length equals 16 residues. V lost 5 bases, J lost 8 bases, and 16 bases stayed unmatched. CDR3 sequence: CSVLGSVAGGVDEQFF. The CDR3 region has the DNA TGCAGCGTTTTGGGATCTGTTGCGGGAGGGGTAGATGAGCAGTTCTTC.

The chain carries TRBV4-1 and TRBJ1-3; 10 positions agree with TRBD1. CDR1 and CDR2 (germline): MGHRA, YSYEKL. The CDR3 spans 16 residues. V gave up 3 bases and J gave up 4 bases; unmatched junction bases: 6. The CDR3 protein is CASSHRDRGPGNTIYF. The CDR3 DNA reads TGCGCCAGCAGCCACCGAGACAGGGGGCCAGGAAACACCATATATTTT.

The chain combines TRBV21-1 with TRBJ2-7; TRBD2, the table's D call, was not compared with the DNA. TRBV21-1 is a pseudogene segment. The CDR3 runs to 13 residues. The CDR3 is CAETGTAGGEQYV. The CDR3 DNA sequence: TGTGCCGAAACCGGGACGGCGGGGGGCGAGCAGTACGTC.

As regards this clone: This same CDR3 is encoded by further DNA sequences in the sample. The rearrangement links TRBV11-3 to TRBJ1-1; 8 bases map to TRBD1. With V trimmed by 4 bases and J by 1 base, 5 bases remained unmatched. CDR3 length equals 15 residues. Germline-derived CDR1 and CDR2 are SGHNT and YENEEA. The CDR3 reads CASSSQGQGNTEAFF. Written as DNA, the CDR3 is TGTGCCAGCAGCTCCCAAGGACAGGGGAACACTGAAGCTTTCTTT.

Only a few counts were recorded for this clone. The gene calls are TRBV3-1 (or the pseudogene TRBV3-2) and TRBJ1-2; no reliable D call. The CDR3 sequence is 13 residues long. The V end lost 0 bases, the J end lost 5 bases, and 7 bases lay between the germline ends. Germline V CDR1 and CDR2: LGHDT, YNNKEL (reference sequence). CDR3 nucleotide sequence: TGTGCCAGCAGCCAAGACAGTCTTTATGGCTACACCTTC. Its translation is CASSQDSLYGYTF.

This chain uses TRBV4-2 with TRBJ1-3, with D unclear. The CDR3 is 15 residues long. Per germline, CDR1 LGHNA and CDR2 YNFKEQ. The V end lost 4 bases, the J end lost 0 bases, and 10 bases lay between the germline ends. CDR3 bases: TGTGCCAGCAGCCCGCAGATAATCTCTGGAAACACCATATATTTT. Amino acids: CASSPQIISGNTIYF.

V is TRBV9 and J is TRBJ1-6, with D perhaps TRBD1 (5 bases). CDR3 length: 14 residues. V was clipped by 0 bases and J by 7 bases, with 8 bases between them. The germline CDR1 and CDR2 sequences are SGDLS and YYNGEE. The CDR3 here is CASSVEDRNSPLHF. For the CDR3, the DNA is TGTGCCAGCAGCGTAGAAGACAGAAATTCACCCCTCCACTTT.

The V gene is TRBV12-3 or TRBV12-4, the J gene TRBJ1-2; D is perhaps TRBD1 (5 bases). The germline V and J ends were trimmed by 8 bases and 6 bases, with 13 bases remaining between them. The CDR3 totals 12 residues. The CDR3 DNA is TGTGCCAGCGGCCTGGGGGGAGATGGCTACACCTTC. This sequence encodes CASGLGGDGYTF.

This clone came up a few times. This chain joins TRBV6-1 and TRBJ1-2, with 11 nucleotides matching TRBD1. With 3 bases clipped from V and 7 bases from J, the junction kept 7 bases outside the gene matches. Germline-derived CDR1 and CDR2 are MNHNS and SASEGT. The CDR3 totals 15 residues. The CDR3 DNA is TGTGCCAGCAGTGAGGCGGACAGGGGGCCTCTTGGCTACACCTTC. It yields the protein CASSEADRGPLGYTF.

This clone occurred once. The V call is TRBV19, the J call TRBJ2-7, with 9 nucleotides matching TRBD2. CDR3 length: 13 residues. Per the germline V gene, CDR1 is LNHDA and CDR2 is SQIVND (reference sequence). V gave up 11 bases and J gave up 4 bases; unmatched junction bases: 9. CDR3 protein: CALGLAGRYEQYV. The CDR3 DNA reads as TGTGCCCTTGGGCTAGCGGGGAGATACGAGCAGTACGTC.

V and J are TRBV30 and TRBJ2-4; 11 bases match TRBD1. The CDR3 consists of 15 residues. Germline CDR1 reads GTSNPN; CDR2 reads SVGIG (reference sequence). The J segment lost 6 bases and the V segment lost 5 bases, leaving 9 bases of the junction unmatched. CDR3 nucleotides: TGTGCCTGGGCAGGACAGGGGGCTTTTTCAAACATTCAGTACTTC. Its protein product is CAWAGQGAFSNIQYF.

CDR3 protein: CASSHPSGNTEAFF. As DNA, the CDR3 is TGTGCCAGCAGCCACCCTTCGGGGAACACTGAAGCTTTCTTT. V and J are TRBV3-1 (or the pseudogene TRBV3-2) and TRBJ1-1; D remains unclear. V dropped 3 bases and J dropped 1 base, with 9 bases sitting between them. Germline assignment: CDR1 LGHDT and CDR2 YNNKEL (reference sequence). The CDR3 runs to 14 residues.

The rearrangement uses TRBV2 and TRBJ1-2; D perhaps matches TRBD1 (6 bases). Looked up from germline, CDR1 is SNHLY and CDR2 is FYNNEI. Trimming removed 1 base from V and 7 bases from J, with 10 bases in between. The CDR3 totals 13 residues. The CDR3 DNA sequence: TGTGCCAGCAGTGAAGGTGGGGGGGCTGGCTACACCTTC. This sequence encodes CASSEGGGAGYTF.

Points on this clone: A much larger clone differs from this one at a single base, so this may be a read error. Different DNA sequences within this sample yield the same CDR3. The rearrangement links TRBV7-7 to TRBJ1-1; no reliable D call. The CDR3 spans 13 residues. Germline assignment: CDR1 SSHAT and CDR2 FNYEAQ (reference sequence). Trimming stripped 1 base from V and 1 base from J, with 4 bases between. The CDR3: CASSLDTNTEAFF. The CDR3 DNA is TGTGCCAGCAGCTTAGACACGAACACTGAAGCTTTCTTT.

The genes are TRBV11-2 and TRBJ1-6, with D possibly being TRBD1 (6 bases). Germline assignment: CDR1 SGHAT and CDR2 FQNNGV. The CDR3 covers 15 residues. Deletions cut 5 bases from V and 7 bases from J, with 15 bases between. In nucleotides, the CDR3 is TGTGCCAGCAGCCAAACAGGGATTGGAAATTCACCCCTCCACTTT. Its protein product is CASSQTGIGNSPLHF.

Remarks on this clone: The same CDR3 can be traced to other DNA sequences in this sample. V is TRBV5-1 and J is TRBJ2-3; 8 nucleotides align to TRBD1. The V and J ends lost 3 bases and 1 base, in that order; junction bases with no gene match: 7. Germline V lookup: CDR1 SGHRS, CDR2 YFSETQ. The CDR3 consists of 16 residues. CDR3 protein: CASSSMAGQGTDTQYF. DNA of the CDR3: TGCGCCAGCAGCTCCATGGCGGGACAGGGCACAGATACGCAGTATTTT.

In this sample, this clone turned up a few times. V and J are TRBV29-1 and TRBJ2-5; no firm D call. This CDR3 region has 12 residues. CDR1 SQVTM and CDR2 ANQGSEA come from the germline V gene. Trimming removed 7 bases from V and 3 bases from J, with 12 bases in between. The DNA of the CDR3 is TGCAGCGGATGCGAGGCAGAAGAGACCCAGTACTTC. Translating gives CSGCEAEETQYF.

The chain recombines TRBV19 with TRBJ1-1; a possible D gene is TRBD1 (5 bases). This CDR3 is 15 amino acids long. CDR1 is LNHDA and CDR2 is SQIVND in the germline V gene (reference sequence). The germline V and J ends were trimmed by 3 bases and 8 bases, with 19 bases remaining between them. The CDR3 DNA reads as TGTGCCAGTAGTATGATTGGGGGGGGGTACCCCGAAGCTTTCTTT. This gives the protein CASSMIGGGYPEAFF.

The chain links TRBV7-2 to TRBJ2-7; possible D gene TRBD1, 6 bases. V gave up 1 base and J gave up 2 bases, with 12 bases separating them. CDR3 length equals 15 residues. Germline CDR1 is SGHTA and CDR2 is FQGNSA. The DNA for the CDR3 is TGTGCCAGCAGCTTAGACAGGACAGCAACCTACGAGCAGTACTTC. Translated: CASSLDRTATYEQYF.

This chain links TRBV6-5 with TRBJ2-2, with D possibly matching TRBD1 (6 bases). The CDR3 runs 16 residues. Trimming stripped 2 bases from V and 2 bases from J, with 12 bases between. In germline, CDR1 is MNHEY, CDR2 SVGAGI. The CDR3 sequence is CASSYGRTDNTGELFF. The CDR3 nucleotides are TGTGCCAGCAGTTACGGGCGGACAGATAACACCGGGGAGCTGTTTTTT.

The CDR3 is CASSYDREPYEQYF. The CDR3 DNA reads TGTGCCAGCAGTTACGACAGGGAACCCTACGAGCAGTACTTC. The rearrangement joins TRBV6-5 to TRBJ2-7, with TRBD1 matching 7 bases. This CDR3 region has 14 residues. With V trimmed by 2 bases and J by 2 bases, 3 bases remained unmatched. Per germline, CDR1 MNHEY and CDR2 SVGAGI.